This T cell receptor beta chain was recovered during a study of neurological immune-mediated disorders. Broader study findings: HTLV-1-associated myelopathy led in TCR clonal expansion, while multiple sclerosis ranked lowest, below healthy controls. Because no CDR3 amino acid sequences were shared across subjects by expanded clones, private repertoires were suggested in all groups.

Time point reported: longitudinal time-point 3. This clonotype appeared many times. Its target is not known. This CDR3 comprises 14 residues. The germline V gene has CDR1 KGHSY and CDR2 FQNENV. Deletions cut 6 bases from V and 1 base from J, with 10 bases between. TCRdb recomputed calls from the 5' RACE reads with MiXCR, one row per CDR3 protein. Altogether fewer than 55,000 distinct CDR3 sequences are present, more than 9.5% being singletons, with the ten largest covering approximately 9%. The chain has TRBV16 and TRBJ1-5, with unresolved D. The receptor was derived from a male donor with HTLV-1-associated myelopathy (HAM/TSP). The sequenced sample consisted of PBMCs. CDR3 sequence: CASRHTQSNQPQHF. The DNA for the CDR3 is TGTGCCAGCAGGCACACTCAGAGCAATCAGCCCCAGCATTTT.